A selection of T cell receptor beta chains follows, all from one sample in a study of T cell repertoires in cytomegalovirus infection. TCRdb re-called the reads through MiXCR, storing one row per CDR3 protein. The table has roughly 240,000 distinct CDR3 sequences, under 8.5% seen once; the top ten hold 6.5%. The sample taken for sequencing was PBMCs. These receptors came from a human donor in good health (CMV status not recorded). Some clones in this sample may be carry-over from other donors' samples. The conserved cysteine and the conserved F or W are not part of the CDR3 here. Fields, in order: J gene, V gene, clone size, D gene, CDR3 protein. A D gene is named only where the DNA matches it firmly. Rows give clone size only sometimes, using once, few, many, or a class for an expanded clone.

J: TRBJ2-2
V: TRBV19
size: many
D: .
CDR3: ASSMQGGNTGELF

J: TRBJ2-6
V: TRBV11-3
size: many
D: TRBD1
CDR3: ASSLGDRLSSGANVLT

J: TRBJ1-5
V: TRBV18
size: few
D: TRBD1
CDR3: ASSPGQGADQPQH

J: TRBJ2-5
V: TRBV25-1
size: many
D: .
CDR3: ASSESLAGETQY

J: TRBJ1-1
V: TRBV28
size: many
D: .
CDR3: ASSLRVALGTEAF

J: TRBJ1-4
V: TRBV4-1
size: many
D: .
CDR3: ASSPTINEKLF

J: TRBJ2-5
V: TRBV20-1
size: few
D: .
CDR3: SAYQRGGETQY

J: TRBJ2-5
V: TRBV2
size: many
D: .
CDR3: ASSEEATKGETQY

J: TRBJ1-5
V: TRBV29-1
size: many
D: .
CDR3: SAIGARDQPQH

J: TRBJ1-3
V: TRBV7-2
size: many
D: .
CDR3: ASSSATGPGNTIY

J: TRBJ2-7
V: TRBV5-8
size: many
D: TRBD1
CDR3: ASSLRQGVASREQY

J: TRBJ2-3
V: TRBV29-1
size: many
D: .
CDR3: SVHHGRYTDTQY

J: TRBJ2-1
V: TRBV5-4
size: once
D: .
CDR3: ASSLDASLAEQF

J: TRBJ1-1
V: TRBV7-2
size: many
D: .
CDR3: ASSRPRGEAF

J: TRBJ1-1
V: TRBV7-6
size: many
D: .
CDR3: ASSLDSEAEAF

J: TRBJ1-4
V: TRBV7-9
size: many
D: TRBD1
CDR3: ASSPTEGALNEKLF

J: TRBJ2-7
V: TRBV20-1
size: .
D: .
CDR3: SASSMGSYEQY

J: TRBJ1-1
V: TRBV2
size: many
D: .
CDR3: ASSVGVGGGAF

J: TRBJ2-7
V: TRBV20-1
size: few
D: .
CDR3: SARQPGVSPYEQY

J: TRBJ1-1
V: TRBV7-2
size: many
D: .
CDR3: ASSLGTGTNTEAF

J: TRBJ1-1
V: TRBV3-1
size: many
D: TRBD1
CDR3: ASSQEQGSIGTEAF

J: TRBJ2-7
V: TRBV10-3
size: many
D: .
CDR3: AVGYEQY

J: TRBJ1-1
V: TRBV29-1
size: many
D: .
CDR3: SAFGTKDTEAF

J: TRBJ2-1
V: TRBV7-6
size: many
D: TRBD2
CDR3: ASSLRAGDQNEQF

J: TRBJ2-3
V: TRBV7-9
size: many
D: .
CDR3: ASSLEWNTQY

J: TRBJ2-1
V: TRBV7-9
size: many
D: TRBD1
CDR3: ASSSKRRDRGWNEQF

J: TRBJ2-2
V: TRBV15
size: many
D: TRBD1
CDR3: ATSSGQGTGELF

J: TRBJ1-4
V: TRBV10-3
size: few
D: .
CDR3: AISEGQTATNEKLF

J: TRBJ2-2
V: TRBV7-2
size: many
D: TRBD1
CDR3: ASSPWTGGNTGELF

J: TRBJ2-7
V: TRBV29-1
size: many
D: .
CDR3: SVVWGFLGEQY

J: TRBJ2-1
V: TRBV5-6
size: many
D: .
CDR3: ASSLASGPYNEQF

J: TRBJ1-2
V: TRBV5-1
size: many
D: TRBD1
CDR3: ASSMDRATSYT

J: TRBJ2-7
V: TRBV29-1
size: few
D: .
CDR3: SVVSGVGEQY

J: TRBJ2-4
V: TRBV7-9
size: many
D: TRBD1
CDR3: ASSRLQGDIQY

J: TRBJ2-7
V: TRBV6-2/TRBV6-3
size: many
D: .
CDR3: ASSYLLGARNEQY

J: TRBJ2-5
V: TRBV7-2
size: many
D: TRBD1
CDR3: ASSDRDRLGETQY

J: TRBJ1-5
V: TRBV29-1
size: many
D: .
CDR3: SVEWDNNQPQH

J: TRBJ1-6
V: TRBV6-5
size: many
D: TRBD1
CDR3: ASSYSGTGNSPLH

J: TRBJ2-7
V: TRBV7-2
size: many
D: .
CDR3: ASSFRRSSYEQY

J: TRBJ2-1
V: TRBV7-2
size: many
D: .
CDR3: ASSLAGWDNEQF

J: TRBJ1-1
V: TRBV7-9
size: many
D: .
CDR3: ASSLGPAHTEAF

J: TRBJ2-7
V: TRBV28
size: .
D: .
CDR3: ASRRGATSYEQY

J: TRBJ1-4
V: TRBV19
size: many
D: .
CDR3: ASTGPGVQEKLF

J: TRBJ2-7
V: TRBV20-1
size: many
D: .
CDR3: SALYLGATYEQY

J: TRBJ1-1
V: TRBV12-3/TRBV12-4
size: many
D: .
CDR3: ASSPGEVMAF

J: TRBJ2-6
V: TRBV19
size: few
D: TRBD1
CDR3: ASSRDRGPGANVLT

J: TRBJ2-5
V: TRBV5-1
size: .
D: .
CDR3: ASSPALQETQY

J: TRBJ2-3
V: TRBV6-5
size: many
D: .
CDR3: ASSYSIGGTDTQY

J: TRBJ1-1
V: TRBV28
size: many
D: .
CDR3: ASRRSEAF

J: TRBJ1-5
V: TRBV7-2
size: many
D: .
CDR3: ASSLATAGGQPQH

J: TRBJ2-5
V: TRBV20-1
size: many
D: .
CDR3: SARHSSRSETQY

J: TRBJ1-1
V: TRBV7-2
size: many
D: .
CDR3: ASSLGGLNTEAF

J: TRBJ2-5
V: TRBV7-8
size: many
D: TRBD2
CDR3: ASSLAYGGRGGIRGQETQY

J: TRBJ2-7
V: TRBV7-8
size: many
D: .
CDR3: ASSISPGYEQY

J: TRBJ1-5
V: TRBV7-2
size: many
D: .
CDR3: ASSPGPSNQPQH

J: TRBJ1-1
V: TRBV28
size: many
D: .
CDR3: ASLSPGLEAF

J: TRBJ1-4
V: TRBV28
size: many
D: .
CDR3: ASSSAEKLF

J: TRBJ2-3
V: TRBV20-1
size: many
D: TRBD2
CDR3: SARPSGGLSTDTQY

J: TRBJ1-2
V: TRBV7-2
size: many
D: .
CDR3: ASSFDHYGYT

J: TRBJ2-3
V: TRBV4-1
size: many
D: .
CDR3: ASSPLSRSDTQY